This T cell receptor beta chain was obtained from a study of cytomegalovirus exposure and HLA in healthy donors. Study at large: The Caucasian-associated ancestry cluster contained about 80% of the approximately 390 genotyped donors. General observations from the study: Most subjects' HLA-A and HLA-B alleles were reportedly predicted from TCR beta sequences. The presence/absence work took it that sequencing depth was about the same across donors. Both high specificity and high sensitivity reportedly marked the classifier's diagnosis of cytomegalovirus status.

As to this clone: The antigen remains unidentified.

Amplification used 60 Vbeta primers and 13 Jbeta primers. TCRdb's table, derived via immunoSEQ multiplex PCR, lists solely in-frame clones and lacks some. The sample shows 110,000 to 150,000 clones, less than 9.5% of them seen only once. The germline V gene has CDR1 MDHEN and CDR2 SYDVKM. J was trimmed by 0 bases and V by 3 bases; bases with no gene match: 16. The CDR3 runs to 19 residues. The V gene is TRBV28, the J gene TRBJ1-1; 7 nucleotides match TRBD1. This receptor was taken from a male donor in good health and CMV-seronegative. Sequenced input: PBMCs. The CDR3 DNA follows: TGTGCCAGCAGTTTCCGCCGGTCGGGACAGCGAAGAATGAACACTGAAGCTTTCTTT. Protein product: CASSFRRSGQRRMNTEAFF.